The entry below describes one T cell receptor (beta chain). The antigen it binds to is not known. Base quality data are lacking; no much larger clone is found one base away. Whole blood was collected in K2EDTA tubes by collaborating institutions according to the institutions' own protocols. For TCRbeta analysis, collaborator samples were shipped as frozen whole blood, as isolated PBMCs, or as DNA extracted from either sample type. The data were taken from a study of blood T cell repertoires in COVID-19 (TCRdb year 2020). In terms of the full investigation: Samples from collaborators originated in the United States, Italy and Spain and spanned both the acute and convalescent phases of COVID-19. The repertoires were made available in a free public database intended to serve as a resource for research on the immune response to SARS-CoV-2. Where HLA class I and class II types were available, the types were taken from metadata supplied by the sample provider, not from assay-based typing. The dataset comprised deeply sampled blood TCRbeta repertoires from subjects exposed to, actively infected with, or recovered from COVID-19. The prospective study material was composed of cDNA or gDNA derived from T cells, B-cell-depleted T cells, or PBMCs. The sample metadata nearly always contained a de-identified subject ID, COVID-19 status, age in years and sex. Samples came from the ongoing ImmuneRACE study (first 160 participants) plus 1,254 subjects from 6 global collaborators.

TCRbeta CDR3 regions were amplified from genomic DNA by means of the immunoSEQ Assay, a bias-controlled multiplex PCR. Per the original workflow: The number of nucleated cells in each sample was estimated by amplification of reference gene primers within the assay. To quantify the absolute abundance of each unique TCRbeta CDR3 rearrangement, sequence reads were collapsed and filtered. For each sample, productive Simpson clonality was calculated as the square root of Simpson's diversity index over productive rearrangements. TCRdb carries this immuneACCESS record with in-frame sequences only. Its versions omit some clonotypes, under half of them owing to an unresolved V gene in the studies checked, with the rest unexplained. D and trimming come from the DNA, and the V and J calls and clone size come from that table. In all, the sample holds about 66,000 clones, and approximately 80% of those were seen once. Clones ranked in the top ten supply 5% to 8% of the sample.

Including the terminal cysteine and phenylalanine, the CDR3 comprises 15 residues. The entry retains the CDR3 DNA only, 45 bases that are in frame from base 1. Trimmed from V: 0 bases; trimmed from J: 2 bases; junction bases lacking a gene match: 3. CDR1 and CDR2, looked up from the germline V gene, are MNHEY and SVGAGI. Study-level results and caveats: The quantity of clinical and demographic metadata differed by source and by participant and was supplied without curation.

The sequence derives from a man in his 60s with acute or convalescent COVID-19. The sample comprised peripheral blood. The V and J segments used are TRBV6-5 and TRBJ1-1, with 7 bases in between that match TRBD1. The DNA sequence is as follows: TGTGCCAGCAGTTACTCGGGACAGTATAACACTGAAGCTTTCTTT. It specifies CASSYSGQYNTEAFF.